The 17 T cell receptor beta chains below all came from one sample that was sequenced in a study of blood T cell repertoires in COVID-19. TCRdb's copy holds only in-frame clones and misses some; the assay was immunoSEQ multiplex PCR. The sample gives 400,000 or so clones, about 89% of which show up once; around 2% is in the top ten. Sequenced sample: PBMCs or T cells enriched from blood (not recorded which). All receptors derive from a man in his forties or fifties in a cohort exposed to, infected with or recovered from COVID-19 (not recorded which).

The chain carries TRBV5-6 and TRBJ1-5, with TRBD1 identical over 9 bases. The CDR3 covers 16 residues. Germline CDR1 is SGHDT and CDR2 is YYEEEE. V was clipped by 3 bases and J by 9 bases; unmatched bases: 13. Here the CDR3 DNA reads TGTGCCAGCAGCTCCGGGCGCGGGACAGGGCGTAGGCCCCAGCATTTT. This codes for CASSSGRGTGRRPQHF.

The chain has TRBV5-4 and TRBJ1-4; D possibly corresponds to TRBD1 (5 bases). Trimming shortened V by 4 bases and J by 3 bases, and 16 bases separated the two germline ends. The CDR3 has 16 residues. Per germline, CDR1 SGHNT and CDR2 YYREEE (reference sequence). CDR3 protein: CASSDGGGRANEKLFF. For the CDR3, the DNA is TGTGCCAGCAGCGATGGCGGGGGAAGGGCTAATGAAAAACTGTTTTTT.

This chain uses TRBV28 with TRBJ1-6; tentatively, D is TRBD1 (5 bases). Per the germline V gene, CDR1 is MDHEN and CDR2 is SYDVKM. The CDR3 consists of 19 residues. Trimming cost V 2 bases and J 6 bases, with 23 bases left between them. DNA for the CDR3: TGTGCCAGCAGTTTACGGACACCGCTTAATGCCTTACCTAATTCACCCCTCCACTTT. Translated: CASSLRTPLNALPNSPLHF.

This chain uses TRBV10-3 with TRBJ1-4, with a possible D match to TRBD1 (5 bases). This CDR3 region has 15 residues. Germline V gene sequence: CDR1 ENHRY, CDR2 SYGVKD. The V end was cut by 2 bases, the J end by 7 bases, with 14 bases between. Written as DNA, the CDR3 is TGTGCCATCAGTGAGGTGGGGGGGAAGGCTGAAAAACTGTTTTTT. The encoded protein is CAISEVGGKAEKLFF.

The chain employs TRBV9 and TRBJ1-6; D not resolved. V was shortened by 7 bases and J by 9 bases, with 14 bases between the two germline ends. The CDR3 contains 13 residues. The germline gives CDR1 SGDLS, CDR2 YYNGEE. CDR3 sequence reads: CASGSRFGSPLHF. CDR3 nucleotides: TGTGCCAGCGGGTCCAGGTTTGGTTCACCCCTCCACTTT. The entire variable domain, with the rest obtained from reference TRBV9 and TRBJ1-6, is as follows: DSGVTQTPKHLITATGQRVTLRCSPRSGDLSVYWYQQSLDQGLQFLIQYYNGEERAKGNILERFSAQQFPDLHSELNLSSLELGDSALYFCASGSRFGSPLHFGNGTRLTVT.

The chain is built from TRBV24-1 and TRBJ2-7, with D perhaps matching TRBD1 (6 bases). V lost 3 bases to trimming and J lost 2 bases, with 13 bases between them. The CDR3 extends over 15 amino acids. Germline V CDR1 and CDR2: KGHDR, SFDVKD. CDR3 sequence reads: CATSDPGQKPYEQYF. Here the CDR3 DNA reads TGTGCCACCAGTGATCCCGGACAGAAGCCCTACGAGCAGTACTTC.

As DNA, the CDR3 is TGTGCCCTAGGGACTAGCGCGGGCACCGGGGAGCTGTTTTTT. This sequence encodes CALGTSAGTGELFF. The chain carries TRBV10-3 and TRBJ2-2; 10 bases agree with TRBD2. CDR3 length: 14 residues. CDR1 is ENHRY and CDR2 is SYGVKD in the germline V gene. Losses at the gene ends were 11 bases for V and 4 bases for J; bases not matched to a gene: 7.

The chain carries TRBV15 and TRBJ2-7; 7 nucleotides agree with TRBD2. Germline V CDR1 and CDR2: LNHNV, YYDKDF (reference sequence). The V gene end was trimmed by 3 bases and the J gene end by 1 base; junction bases not matched to a gene: 9. This CDR3 region has 16 residues. The DNA for the CDR3 is TGTGCCACCAGCAGCCCAACCCCTAGCGGATCCTACGAGCAGTACTTC. Its translation: CATSSPTPSGSYEQYF.

This chain uses TRBV27 with TRBJ2-1; the match to TRBD2 covers 12 bases. The CDR3 spans 15 residues. Per germline, CDR1 MNHEY and CDR2 SMNVEV (reference sequence). The V gene end was trimmed by 6 bases and the J gene end by 6 bases; junction bases not matched to a gene: 6. CDR3 in amino acids: CASRETSGRTNEQFF. In DNA form, the CDR3 reads TGTGCCAGCAGGGAGACTAGCGGGAGAACCAATGAGCAGTTCTTC.

This clone was detected once. The chain has TRBV7-9 and TRBJ2-7; a weak D match, TRBD1 (6 bases). V was trimmed by 4 bases and J by 2 bases, leaving 21 bases between them. Germline V gene data show CDR1 as SEHNR and CDR2 as FQNEAQ (reference sequence). The CDR3 runs 17 residues. CDR3 in DNA: TGTGCCAGCAGCTCGTACAGTGGGACAATTAAACCCTACGAGCAGTACTTC. Protein sequence: CASSSYSGTIKPYEQYF. The whole variable domain, filled in from reference TRBV7-9 and TRBJ2-7, reads DTGVSQNPRHKITKRGQNVTFRCDPISEHNRLYWYRQTLGQGPEFLTYFQNEAQLEKSRLLSDRFSAERPKGSFSTLEIQRTEQGDSAMYLCASSSYSGTIKPYEQYFGPGTRLTVT.

The chain has TRBV18 and TRBJ2-5, with 11 bases matching TRBD2. CDR1 and CDR2 (germline): KGHSH, LQKENI. J gave up 7 bases and V 0 bases, and 10 bases lay outside the gene matches. The CDR3 loop spans 17 amino acids. The CDR3 reads CASSPPGLAGNMGTQYF. The CDR3 nucleotides are TGTGCCAGCTCACCACCCGGACTAGCGGGCAATATGGGGACCCAGTACTTC.

This clone appeared once. The chain combines TRBV6-2 or TRBV6-3 with TRBJ2-7; 8 positions agree with TRBD2. Germline V lookup: CDR1 MNHEY, CDR2 SVGEGT. This CDR3 is 18 amino acids long. V was clipped by 3 bases and J by 0 bases; unmatched bases: 13. The CDR3 bases are TGTGCCAGCAGTTATAAATCGGTAGCGGGAACCATCTCCTACGAGCAGTACTTC. Its translation: CASSYKSVAGTISYEQYF.

The chain uses TRBV28 and TRBJ2-2; possible D gene TRBD1, 5 bases. In germline, CDR1 is MDHEN, CDR2 SYDVKM. Between the trimmed V and J ends, which lost 2 bases and 0 bases, there was a span of 13 bases. This CDR3 is built from 17 residues. CDR3 nucleotides: TGTGCCAGCAGTTTAGGGGCTGCGCCTTCGAACACCGGGGAGCTGTTTTTT. This codes for CASSLGAAPSNTGELFF.

This chain links TRBV7-9 with TRBJ2-7; 11 positions agree with TRBD2. Germline V gene lookup returns CDR1 SEHNR and CDR2 FQNEAQ (reference sequence). The ends lost 0 bases at V and 6 bases at J; junction bases unmatched: 7. The CDR3 has 16 amino acids. CDR3 sequence: CASSLAVASGRFEQYF. The CDR3 DNA sequence: TGTGCCAGCAGCTTAGCGGTGGCTAGCGGGAGGTTCGAGCAGTACTTC.

This chain links TRBV27 with TRBJ2-3; maybe TRBD2 (7 bases). CDR1 MNHEY and CDR2 SMNVEV come from the germline V gene (reference sequence). The length of the CDR3 is 15 residues. V shed 6 bases and J shed 0 bases, with 13 bases lying between them. In nucleotides, the CDR3 is TGTGCCAGCAGGGACAGCGGGATAAGCACAGATACGCAGTATTTT. Translating gives CASRDSGISTDTQYF.

This clone appeared once. V is TRBV5-1 and J is TRBJ2-3, with a weak D call TRBD2 (6 bases). There are 18 residues in the CDR3. V lost 5 bases and J lost 2, with 24 bases in between. From germline, CDR1 is SGHRS and CDR2 YFSETQ. As DNA, the CDR3 is TGCGCCAGCAGACAACGGGCGGGTACCCGGGGGACCACAGATACGCAGTATTTT. This codes for CASRQRAGTRGTTDTQYF.

V and J are TRBV10-3 and TRBJ2-5, with 9 positions matching TRBD2. The V segment lost 0 bases and the J segment 1 base; nucleotides outside the gene matches: 3. The germline V gene has CDR1 ENHRY and CDR2 SYGVKD. The CDR3 runs to 16 residues. CDR3 sequence: CAISESAGGPQETQYF. CDR3 nucleotides: TGTGCCATCAGTGAGTCTGCGGGGGGGCCCCAAGAGACCCAGTACTTC.